The entry below describes one T cell receptor beta chain. Antigen unknown. Donors had no recently reported acute infections or vaccinations and were HIV-negative. Sequencing used immunoSEQ multiplex PCR; TCRdb keeps in-frame clones, though not all of them. The table has about 2.3 million clones, roughly 90% seen once. The germline V and J ends were trimmed by 6 bases and 7 bases, with 21 bases remaining between them. Per the germline V gene, CDR1 is LNHDA and CDR2 is SQIVND (reference sequence). The CDR3 has 15 amino acids. The data were obtained in a study of shared clonotypes between healthy human individuals. Study-level results: Naive CD4 clonotype sharing across a few donors was approximately 5%.

V gene TRBV19 combines with J gene TRBJ1-2; D possibly corresponds to TRBD1 (5 bases). The sequence derives from a man between 18 and 35 years old in good health. Some clones in this sample may be carry-over from other donors' samples. Sequencing was performed on naive CD4+ T cells from PBMCs. Subset denoted: CD45RA+ positively selected. For the CDR3, the DNA is TGTGCCAGTAGAGGAAACCGGGACGGGATGGCTGGCTACACCTTC. It codes for CASRGNRDGMAGYTF. Based on the CDR3 plus reference TRBV19 and TRBJ1-2, the full variable domain is DGGITQSPKYLFRKEGQNVTLSCEQNLNHDAMYWYRQDPGQGLRLIYYSQIVNDFQKGDIAEGYSVSREKKESFPLTVTSAQKNPTAFYLCASRGNRDGMAGYTFGSGTRLTVV.